This T cell receptor beta chain was sequenced during a study of Ad26.COV2.S vaccination and SARS-CoV-2 variants. Overall study: Donor had been placed in the Ad26.COV2.S arm of the COV1001 trial. Once or twice, 56 days apart, Ad26.COV2.S was delivered intramuscularly. Broader study findings: In vaccinated individuals, spike-specific CD8+ and CD4+ T cell responses reportedly displayed substantial breadth.

CDR1 and CDR2 (germline): LNHDA, SQIVND (reference sequence). The ends were cut back, 6 bases at V and 2 bases at J, with 13 bases in the middle. The length of the CDR3 is 15 residues. Stated treatment: roughly 18 received Ad26.COV2.S at low or high dose, single or two shots; about 5 received placebo; per-sample allocation not given. Samples came from day 63 after the first vaccine or placebo injection. A Boston donor was an adult aged 18-55 years. Clones were sequenced by immunoSEQ multiplex PCR, and TCRdb holds only the in-frame ones, with some missing. The data hold 300,000 to 400,000 clones, with approximately 86% observed a single time. A remark on this clone: The target antigen is unknown.

The sequence was obtained from a person between 18 and 65 years old who received the Ad26.COV2.S COVID-19 vaccine or a placebo. The genes are TRBV19 and TRBJ2-2; tentatively, D is TRBD1 or TRBD2 (5 bases each). Here the sequenced sample was peripheral blood, taken in a trial of Ad26.COV2.S vaccine versus placebo. CDR3 loop: CASRPGTENTGELFF. The CDR3 nucleotides read TGTGCCAGTAGGCCCGGGACGGAAAACACCGGGGAGCTGTTTTTT.